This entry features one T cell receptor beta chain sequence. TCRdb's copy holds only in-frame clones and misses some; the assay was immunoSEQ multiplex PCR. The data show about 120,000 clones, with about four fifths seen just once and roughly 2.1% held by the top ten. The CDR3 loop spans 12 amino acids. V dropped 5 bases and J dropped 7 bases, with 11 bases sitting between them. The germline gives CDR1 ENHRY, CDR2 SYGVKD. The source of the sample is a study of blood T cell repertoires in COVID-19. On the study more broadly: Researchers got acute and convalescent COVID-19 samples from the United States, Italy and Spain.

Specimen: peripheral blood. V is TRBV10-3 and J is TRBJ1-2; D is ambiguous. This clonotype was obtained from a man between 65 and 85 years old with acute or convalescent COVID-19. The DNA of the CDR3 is TGTGCCATCAGTTCCGGGGTGGGTGGCTACACCTTC. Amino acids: CAISSGVGGYTF.